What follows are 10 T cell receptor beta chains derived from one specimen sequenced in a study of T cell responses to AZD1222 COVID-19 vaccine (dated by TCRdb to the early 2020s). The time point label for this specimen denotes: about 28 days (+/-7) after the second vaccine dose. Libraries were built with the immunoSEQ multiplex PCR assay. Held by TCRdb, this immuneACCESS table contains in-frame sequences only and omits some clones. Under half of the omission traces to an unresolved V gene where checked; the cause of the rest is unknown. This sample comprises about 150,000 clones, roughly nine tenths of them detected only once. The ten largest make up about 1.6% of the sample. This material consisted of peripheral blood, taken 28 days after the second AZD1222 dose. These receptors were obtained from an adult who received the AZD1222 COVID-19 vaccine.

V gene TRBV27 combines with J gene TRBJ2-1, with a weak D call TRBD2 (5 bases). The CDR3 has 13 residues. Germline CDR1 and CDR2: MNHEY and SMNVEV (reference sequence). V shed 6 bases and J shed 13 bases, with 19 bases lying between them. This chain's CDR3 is CASSPGRGSNQFF. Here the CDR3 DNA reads TGTGCCAGCAGCCCAGGCCGGGGATCGAACCAGTTCTTC.

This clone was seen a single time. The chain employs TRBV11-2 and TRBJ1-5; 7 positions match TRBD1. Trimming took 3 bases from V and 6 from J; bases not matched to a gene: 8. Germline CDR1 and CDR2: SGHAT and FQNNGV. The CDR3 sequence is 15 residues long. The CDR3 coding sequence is TGTGCCAGCAGCTTTTACACAGGGGCCGGTCAGCCCCAGCATTTT. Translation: CASSFYTGAGQPQHF.

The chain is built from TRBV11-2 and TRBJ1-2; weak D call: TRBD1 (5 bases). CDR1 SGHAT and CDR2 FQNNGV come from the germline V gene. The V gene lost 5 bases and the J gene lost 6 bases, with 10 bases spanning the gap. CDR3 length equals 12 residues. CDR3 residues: CASSRGADGYTF. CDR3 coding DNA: TGTGCCAGCAGCCGGGGCGCGGATGGCTACACCTTC.

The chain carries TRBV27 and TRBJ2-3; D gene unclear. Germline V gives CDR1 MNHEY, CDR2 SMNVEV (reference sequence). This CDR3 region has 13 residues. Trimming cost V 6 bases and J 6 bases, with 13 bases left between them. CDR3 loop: CASSPDSRDTQYF. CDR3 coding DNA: TGTGCCAGCAGCCCAGACTCTCGGGATACGCAGTATTTT.

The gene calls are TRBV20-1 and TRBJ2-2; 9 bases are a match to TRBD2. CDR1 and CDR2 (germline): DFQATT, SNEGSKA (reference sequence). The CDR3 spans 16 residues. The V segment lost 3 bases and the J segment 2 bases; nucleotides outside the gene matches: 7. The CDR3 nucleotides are TGCAGTGCTAGTGCTAGCGGGGTGGGTAACACCGGGGAGCTGTTTTTT. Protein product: CSASASGVGNTGELFF.

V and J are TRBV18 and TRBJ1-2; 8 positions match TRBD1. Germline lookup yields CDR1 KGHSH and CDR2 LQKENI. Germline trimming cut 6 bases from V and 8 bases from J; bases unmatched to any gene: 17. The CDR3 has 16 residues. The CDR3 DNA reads TGTGCCAGCTCCCCCGACAGGGGAATGGTGGTAGACGGCTACACCTTC. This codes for CASSPDRGMVVDGYTF. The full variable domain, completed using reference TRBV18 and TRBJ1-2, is NAGVMQNPRHLVRRRGQEARLRCSPMKGHSHVYWYRQLPEEGLKFMVYLQKENIIDESGMPKERFSAEFPKEGPSILRIQQVVRGDSAAYFCASSPDRGMVVDGYTFGSGTRLTVV.

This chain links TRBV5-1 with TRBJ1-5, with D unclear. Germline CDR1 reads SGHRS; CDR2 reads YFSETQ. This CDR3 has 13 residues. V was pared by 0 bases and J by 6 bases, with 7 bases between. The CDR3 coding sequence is TGCGCCAGCAGCTTGGTAGTTGGTCAGCCCCAGCATTTT. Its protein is CASSLVVGQPQHF.

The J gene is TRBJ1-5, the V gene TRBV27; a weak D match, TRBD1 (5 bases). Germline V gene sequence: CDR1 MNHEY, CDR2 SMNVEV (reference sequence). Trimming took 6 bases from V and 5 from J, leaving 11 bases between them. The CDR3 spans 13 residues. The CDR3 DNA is TGTGCCAGCAGGGGGGGTGTCGATCAGCCCCAGCATTTT. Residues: CASRGGVDQPQHF.

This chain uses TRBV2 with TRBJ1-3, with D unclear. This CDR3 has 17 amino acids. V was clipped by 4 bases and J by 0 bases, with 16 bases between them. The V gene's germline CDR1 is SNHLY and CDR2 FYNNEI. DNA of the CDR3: TGTGCCAGCAGTGGCCCGGTCTGGGAGAGCTCTGGAAACACCATATATTTT. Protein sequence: CASSGPVWESSGNTIYF.

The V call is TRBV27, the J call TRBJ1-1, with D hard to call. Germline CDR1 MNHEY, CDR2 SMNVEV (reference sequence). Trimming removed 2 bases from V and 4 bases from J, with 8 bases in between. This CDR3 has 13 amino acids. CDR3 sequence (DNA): TGTGCCAGCAGTTTAAGTTTGGGCACTGAAGCTTTCTTT. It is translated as CASSLSLGTEAFF.